Each of the 15 T cell receptor beta chains below was sequenced from the same sample in a study of long-term antiretroviral therapy in people with HIV. Sequencing relied on immunoSEQ assay v3.0, run at survey level. Only in-frame clones appear in the TCRdb table, and some are missing; sequencing was by immunoSEQ multiplex PCR. The sample yields approximately 32,000 clones, 83% seen once. The starting material was unsorted PBMCs, obtained 0.4 years before starting antiretroviral therapy. All receptors derive from a man aged 18-30 years with HIV.

The V gene is TRBV7-2, the J gene TRBJ2-2, with unresolved D. Looked up from germline, CDR1 is SGHTA and CDR2 is FQGNSA. The V and J ends lost 3 bases and 2 bases respectively, with 10 bases between them. This CDR3 has 15 amino acids. CDR3 sequence reads: CASSFRTVNTGELFF. The CDR3 DNA reads TGTGCCAGCAGCTTCCGTACGGTAAACACCGGGGAGCTGTTTTTT. The variable domain in full, with the rest retrieved from reference TRBV7-2 and TRBJ2-2, is GAGVSQSPSNKVTEKGKDVELRCDPISGHTALYWYRQSLGQGLEFLIYFQGNSAPDKSGLPSDRFSAERTGGSVSTLTIQRTQQEDSAVYLCASSFRTVNTGELFFGEGSRLTVL.

This chain connects TRBV19 to TRBJ2-3; 8 bases align to TRBD2. Germline CDR1 reads LNHDA; CDR2 reads SQIVND (reference sequence). After removal of 7 bases from V and 6 bases from J, the junction contained 6 bases not matched to a gene. The CDR3 loop spans 13 amino acids. CDR3 in DNA: TGTGCCAGTAAGGGACTAGTGAGTGATACGCAGTATTTT. It encodes CASKGLVSDTQYF.

The V gene is TRBV5-4, the J gene TRBJ1-1; D call uncertain. Germline loops: CDR1 SGHNT, CDR2 YYREEE (reference sequence). V gave up 1 base and J gave up 3 bases, with 10 bases separating them. The CDR3 is 14 residues long. CDR3: CASSLPPPDTEAFF. The CDR3 nucleotides are TGTGCCAGCAGCTTGCCCCCTCCGGACACTGAAGCTTTCTTT.

This rearrangement joins TRBV7-8 to TRBJ1-1, with 8 bases that match TRBD1. The CDR3 spans 15 residues. The V segment lost 3 bases and the J segment 6 bases; nucleotides outside the gene matches: 9. CDR1 is SGHVS and CDR2 is FQNEAQ in the germline V gene. CDR3 coding DNA: TGTGCCAGCAGCTTCCTATCGACAGGGGTTGCTGAAGCTTTCTTT. It translates to CASSFLSTGVAEAFF.

This chain links TRBV19 with TRBJ2-3, with TRBD1 matching 11 bases. Germline CDR1 reads LNHDA; CDR2 reads SQIVND (reference sequence). The V and J ends lost 10 bases and 6 bases, in that order; junction bases with no gene match: 9. The CDR3 extends over 14 amino acids. The CDR3 reads CATRTGGETDTQYF. As DNA, the CDR3 is TGTGCCACCAGGACAGGGGGCGAAACGGATACGCAGTATTTT. The entire variable domain, with the rest obtained from reference TRBV19 and TRBJ2-3, is as follows: DGGITQSPKYLFRKEGQNVTLSCEQNLNHDAMYWYRQDPGQGLRLIYYSQIVNDFQKGDIAEGYSVSREKKESFPLTVTSAQKNPTAFYLCATRTGGETDTQYFGPGTRLTVL.

The CDR3 protein is CASGGNLAYGYTF. DNA for the CDR3: TGTGCCAGCGGGGGGAATTTAGCCTATGGCTACACCTTC. The chain links TRBV6-5 to TRBJ1-2; D may be TRBD1 (5 bases). Germline CDR1 MNHEY, CDR2 SVGAGI. Between the trimmed V and J ends, which lost 8 bases and 4 bases, there was a span of 14 bases. This CDR3 spans 13 amino acids.

This rearrangement joins TRBV7-6 to TRBJ2-7, with 8 bases fitting TRBD1. Germline assignment: CDR1 SGHVS and CDR2 FNYEAQ. Germline trimming cut 2 bases from V and 4 bases from J; bases unmatched to any gene: 4. CDR3 length: 14 amino acids. The CDR3 protein is CASSLYDRGYEQYF. The CDR3 nucleotides are TGTGCCAGCAGCTTATATGACAGGGGTTACGAGCAGTACTTC.

The rearrangement joins TRBV5-4 to TRBJ2-1; weak D call: TRBD2 (6 bases). The CDR3 contains 12 residues. The V gene's germline CDR1 is SGHNT and CDR2 YYREEE (reference sequence). The V end lost 0 bases, the J end lost 8 bases, and 6 bases lay between the germline ends. The CDR3 DNA reads as TGTGCCAGCAGCTTGGCGGGGGATGAGCAGTTCTTC. This codes for CASSLAGDEQFF.

The rearrangement uses TRBV15 and TRBJ2-5; D remains ambiguous. The CDR3 totals 15 residues. Between the trimmed V and J ends, which lost 1 base and 1 base, there was a span of 10 bases. Germline CDR1 is LNHNV and CDR2 is YYDKDF (reference sequence). The CDR3 region has the DNA TGTGCCACCAGCAGAGGCTTTCGCGGCCAAGAGACCCAGTACTTC. Amino acids: CATSRGFRGQETQYF.

The rearrangement uses TRBV4-2 and TRBJ2-6; no firm D call. Germline CDR1 and CDR2: LGHNA and YNFKEQ. There are 13 residues in the CDR3. Trimming stripped 7 bases from V and 2 bases from J, with 6 bases between. The CDR3 loop reads CASTYPGANVLTF. The CDR3 DNA reads as TGTGCCAGCACCTACCCTGGGGCCAACGTCCTGACTTTC.

V and J are TRBV2 and TRBJ2-1; TRBD2 matches 7 bases. Germline V CDR1 and CDR2: SNHLY, FYNNEI. This CDR3 has 16 residues. V lost 1 base and J lost 15; bases outside the gene matches: 18. The DNA for the CDR3 is TGTGCCAGCAGTGAAGAGGGAGCGGGGCCTGTTTTTAGTAGGTTCTTC. Translation gives CASSEEGAGPVFSRFF.

J is TRBJ2-7 and V is TRBV19; D may be TRBD2 (6 bases). The CDR3 spans 15 residues. Trimming took 1 base from V and 0 from J, leaving 10 bases between them. Germline loops: CDR1 LNHDA, CDR2 SQIVND (reference sequence). The CDR3 sequence: CASSIVGGSSYEQYF. The CDR3 region has the DNA TGTGCCAGTAGTATAGTAGGAGGGAGCTCCTACGAGCAGTACTTC.

The V gene is TRBV28, the J gene TRBJ2-1; 7 bases are shared with TRBD2. V was clipped by 10 bases and J by 0 bases; unmatched bases: 6. This CDR3 spans 14 amino acids. Germline CDR1 MDHEN, CDR2 SYDVKM. In DNA, the CDR3 is TGTGCCACCCAAAGCGGGACCTCCTACAATGAGCAGTTCTTC. Encoded protein: CATQSGTSYNEQFF.

V usage is TRBV28 and J usage is TRBJ2-7; the D is unclear. Germline V CDR1 and CDR2: MDHEN, SYDVKM. The V end was cut by 2 bases, the J end by 1 base, with 9 bases between. This CDR3 region has 14 residues. The CDR3 is CASSLAWPSYEQYF. The CDR3 nucleotides are TGTGCCAGCAGTTTAGCCTGGCCATCCTACGAGCAGTACTTC.

V is TRBV7-2 and J is TRBJ2-3; D not resolved. Germline CDR1 and CDR2: SGHTA and FQGNSA. This CDR3 region has 13 residues. Trimming removed 1 base from V and 4 bases from J, with 6 bases in between. The CDR3: CASSLGVADTQYF. CDR3 DNA sequence: TGTGCCAGCAGCTTAGGTGTGGCAGATACGCAGTATTTT.